This TCR beta chain came from a study of shared clonotypes between healthy human individuals. The study, taken as a whole, reports: Estimated richness was generally greater in naive than memory subsets.

Using immunoSEQ multiplex PCR, the repertoire was profiled, and TCRdb retains in-frame clones only, with some absent. The data show some 790,000 clones, 55% to 75% seen once. CDR1 and CDR2 (germline): MDHEN, SYDVKM. With V trimmed by 6 bases and J by 8 bases, 9 bases remained unmatched. The CDR3 has 14 amino acids. Comment on this clone: Its antigen remains unidentified.

The sample was memory CD4+ T cells sorted from blood. This sample's subset: CD45RA-negative fraction. The TCR was taken from a woman under 40 in good health. The V call is TRBV28, the J call TRBJ2-1; TRBD2 agrees at 8 bases. The CDR3 bases are TGTGCCAGCAGGACAACTAGCGGTGGGTATGAGCAGTTCTTC. Translated: CASRTTSGGYEQFF.